This T cell receptor (beta chain) stems from a study of early T cells in non-severe SARS-CoV-2 infection. Background on the study: It was bulk RNA from unsorted whole blood that was sequenced, and the chains were unpaired. Study outcomes and limitations: The study's VDJdb matching favored anti-spike CD8 responses and missed private and CD4 specificities.

This CDR3 spans 16 amino acids. Germline V gives CDR1 SGHVS, CDR2 FQNEAQ. V was clipped by 5 bases and J by 0 bases, with 13 bases between them. The sample holds many counts of this clonotype. Its antigen is not known. Unique molecular identifiers were affixed to single, distinct cDNA molecules. MiXCR, applied by TCRdb to the 5' RACE reads, yields one record per CDR3 protein. The sample carries tens of thousands of distinct CDR3 sequences, 12% recorded once. This clonotype was sampled from an adult who was a healthcare worker with PCR-confirmed SARS-CoV-2 infection or an uninfected control (not recorded which). The sequenced material came from whole blood. This chain uses TRBV7-8 with TRBJ2-2; D ambiguous. The chain's CDR3 is CASSAPASANTGELFF. The CDR3 region has the DNA TGTGCCAGCAGCGCACCCGCGTCAGCGAACACCGGGGAGCTGTTTTTT.